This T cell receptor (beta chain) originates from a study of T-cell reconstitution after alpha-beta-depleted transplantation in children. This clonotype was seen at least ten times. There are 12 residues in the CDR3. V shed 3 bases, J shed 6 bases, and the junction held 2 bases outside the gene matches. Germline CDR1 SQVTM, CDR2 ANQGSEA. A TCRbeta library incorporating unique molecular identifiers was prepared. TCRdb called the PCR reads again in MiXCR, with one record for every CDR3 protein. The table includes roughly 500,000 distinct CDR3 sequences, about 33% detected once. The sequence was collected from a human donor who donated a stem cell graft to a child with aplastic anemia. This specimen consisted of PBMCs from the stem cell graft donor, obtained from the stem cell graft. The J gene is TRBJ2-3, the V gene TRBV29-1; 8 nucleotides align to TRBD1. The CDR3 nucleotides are TGCAGCGTTGAGCAGGGGGCCGATACGCAGTATTTT. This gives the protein CSVEQGADTQYF.